Presented here are 25 T cell receptor beta chains from one specimen sequenced in a study of T cells in Graves' hyperthyroidism and ophthalmopathy. There were TCR beta CDR3 regions amplified from RNA transcripts. TCR CDR3 underwent first-round RT-PCR with the HTBI primer set. TCRdb re-derived calls from the multiplex PCR reads in MiXCR, one entry per CDR3 protein. The table has about 150,000 distinct CDR3 sequences, over 20% seen once. Sequenced: blood. The receptors were gathered from a woman aged 45-65 years with Graves' hyperthyroidism that later progressed to Graves' ophthalmopathy.

The rearrangement links TRBV6-1 to TRBJ1-6, with D uncertain. V was clipped by 2 bases and J by 6 bases, with 11 bases between them. CDR1 and CDR2 (germline): MNHNS, SASEGT. The CDR3 is 15 amino acids. The CDR3 loop is CASSELPGGNSPLHF. CDR3 coding DNA: TGTGCCAGCAGTGAACTTCCAGGTGGTAATTCACCCCTCCACTTT.

As for this clonotype: This may stem from a read error, because a much larger clone lies one nucleotide away. The chain uses TRBV12-3 or TRBV12-4 and TRBJ2-7, with TRBD2 matching 9 bases. The CDR3 spans 15 residues. After removal of 6 bases from V and 0 bases from J, the junction contained 6 bases not matched to a gene. Here the CDR3 DNA reads TGTGCCAGCAGGGGGACTAGCAAAAGCTCCTACGAGCAGTACTTC. Translated: CASRGTSKSSYEQYF.

The rearrangement uses TRBV20-1 and TRBJ2-3; no reliable D call. Trimming took 3 bases from V and 6 from J, leaving 16 bases between them. This CDR3 is built from 14 residues. From germline, CDR1 is DFQATT and CDR2 SNEGSKA (reference sequence). The CDR3 DNA is TGCAGTGCTAGTGTTTCACCCGAAGGTGATACGCAGTATTTT. It is translated as CSASVSPEGDTQYF.

This clonotype has ten or more counts. The rearrangement joins TRBV6-1 to TRBJ2-7; 11 bases are a match to TRBD2. The CDR3 covers 16 residues. From germline, CDR1 is MNHNS and CDR2 SASEGT. Trimming took 4 bases from V and 4 from J; bases not matched to a gene: 9. CDR3 sequence reads: CASSVRSGRALYEQYF. CDR3 sequence (DNA): TGTGCCAGCAGTGTACGTAGCGGGAGGGCCTTGTACGAGCAGTACTTC.

The table lists this clonotype with many counts. The rearrangement joins TRBV10-1 to TRBJ1-2; D is unresolved. The CDR3 loop spans 14 amino acids. V dropped 6 bases and J dropped 5 bases, with 16 bases sitting between them. Germline CDR1 and CDR2: WNHNN and SYGVQD (reference sequence). This chain's CDR3 is CASSADLTTYGYTF. Written as DNA, the CDR3 is TGCGCCAGCAGCGCTGACCTTACGACTTATGGCTACACCTTC.

This clonotype was counted at least ten times. This chain uses TRBV7-9 with TRBJ2-1, with D hard to call. The V gene's germline CDR1 is SEHNR and CDR2 FQNEAQ (reference sequence). The CDR3 consists of 15 residues. Trimming shortened V by 1 base and J by 8 bases, and 15 bases separated the two germline ends. The CDR3 DNA reads as TGTGCCAGCAGCTTAGGGGGTAAGGCCGAGTATGAGCAGTTCTTC. This codes for CASSLGGKAEYEQFF.

This clonotype was counted ten times or more. The chain combines TRBV9 with TRBJ2-2, with D possibly being TRBD1 (6 bases). The V gene lost 0 bases and the J gene lost 0 bases, with 9 bases spanning the gap. The CDR3 sequence is 16 residues long. From germline, CDR1 is SGDLS and CDR2 YYNGEE. The CDR3 DNA reads TGTGCCAGCAGCGTAGGATGGACAGCGAACACCGGGGAGCTGTTTTTT. Amino acids: CASSVGWTANTGELFF.

There are many counts of this clonotype. The chain combines TRBV29-1 with TRBJ2-1; the match to TRBD2 covers 9 bases. The CDR3 consists of 15 residues. Germline V gene lookup returns CDR1 SQVTM and CDR2 ANQGSEA. With V trimmed by 4 bases and J by 8 bases, 12 bases remained unmatched. The CDR3 DNA sequence: TGCAGCGTTGGGGCCGGGGGAGCGGGGGGTGATGAGCAGTTCTTC. Encoded protein: CSVGAGGAGGDEQFF.

This clonotype was found many times. The J gene is TRBJ2-1, the V gene TRBV29-1; D remains ambiguous. This CDR3 spans 13 amino acids. Trimming pared 1 base from V and 9 bases from J, leaving 13 bases between. Germline CDR1 and CDR2: SQVTM and ANQGSEA. The CDR3 region is CSVEGPGSVEQFF. CDR3 bases: TGCAGCGTTGAAGGACCCGGGTCTGTTGAGCAGTTCTTC.

This clonotype was counted ten times or more. The chain has TRBV3-1 and TRBJ1-1; D possibly corresponds to TRBD1 (5 bases). This CDR3 is built from 13 residues. Germline-derived CDR1 and CDR2 are LGHDT and YNNKEL (reference sequence). V lost 1 base, J lost 9 bases, and 12 bases lay in between. CDR3 sequence reads: CASSQGNPGQAFF. CDR3 nucleotide sequence: TGTGCCAGCAGCCAAGGGAACCCGGGGCAAGCTTTCTTT.

This clonotype was picked up a small number of times. The V call is TRBV5-1, the J call TRBJ1-2; no clear D gene. The ends were cut back, 0 bases at V and 5 bases at J, with 11 bases in the middle. Germline V gives CDR1 SGHRS, CDR2 YFSETQ. The CDR3 is made up of 14 amino acids. The CDR3 sequence is CASSLAPDDYGYTF. In nucleotides, the CDR3 is TGCGCCAGCAGCTTGGCGCCGGACGATTATGGCTACACCTTC.

Comments on this clonotype: A much larger clone lies a single base off, so this may be a read error. V and J are TRBV3-1 and TRBJ1-1; perhaps TRBD1 as D (5 bases). Per germline, CDR1 LGHDT and CDR2 YNNKEL (reference sequence). CDR3 size: 13 residues. V dropped 4 bases and J dropped 5 bases, with 11 bases sitting between them. The CDR3 DNA is TGTGCCAGCAGCCTCCACGGGGGGACTGAAGCTTTCTTT. The encoded protein is CASSLHGGTEAFF.

The chain uses TRBV10-3 and TRBJ1-6; no clear D. The CDR3 contains 14 residues. Trimming stripped 0 bases from V and 7 bases from J, with 7 bases between. In germline, CDR1 is ENHRY, CDR2 SYGVKD. CDR3 nucleotide sequence: TGTGCCATCAGTGAGTCAGGCAGCAATTCACCCCTCCACTTT. Translating it yields CAISESGSNSPLHF.

Note on this clonotype: A read error may be the cause here, since a much bigger clone is one base away. The chain recombines TRBV5-1 with TRBJ2-1; perhaps TRBD2 as D (6 bases). Per germline, CDR1 SGHRS and CDR2 YFSETQ. This CDR3 contains 15 residues. The CDR3 DNA sequence: TGCGCCGGCAGCTTGGGTAGCGGATCCTACAATGAGCAGTTCTTC. Translated: CAGSLGSGSYNEQFF.

DNA for the CDR3: TGTGCCAGCAGTTGGGACAGCAGCAATCAGCCCCAGCATTTT. Translating it yields CASSWDSSNQPQHF. J is TRBJ1-5 and V is TRBV2; TRBD1 agrees at 7 bases. In germline, CDR1 is SNHLY, CDR2 FYNNEI. This CDR3 is built from 14 residues. J gave up 1 base and V 5 bases, and 2 bases lay outside the gene matches.

V usage is TRBV27 and J usage is TRBJ2-1, with 9 bases that match TRBD2. This CDR3 has 17 amino acids. Trimming at V came to 1 base and at J to 8 bases, leaving 12 bases not matched to a gene. Germline loops: CDR1 MNHEY, CDR2 SMNVEV (reference sequence). CDR3 nucleotides: TGTGCCAGCAGTTTATGGCGCGGGAGGGCCAAGACTCATGAGCAGTTCTTC. Translation gives CASSLWRGRAKTHEQFF.

This clonotype was counted between two and nine times. The V gene is TRBV12-3 or TRBV12-4, the J gene TRBJ2-7; tentative D call: TRBD2 (5 bases). The CDR3 contains 14 residues. The ends were cut back, 3 bases at V and 6 bases at J, with 15 bases in the middle. The CDR3 DNA reads TGTGCCAGCAGTTTGGCTAGCAGTCCCATCGAGCAGTACTTC. This encodes CASSLASSPIEQYF.

This clonotype has a handful of counts. V usage is TRBV19 and J usage is TRBJ1-5; tentative D call: TRBD1 (6 bases). Germline V gene lookup returns CDR1 LNHDA and CDR2 SQIVND (reference sequence). The CDR3 has 19 residues. Between the trimmed V and J ends, which lost 4 bases and 11 bases, there was a span of 33 bases. This chain's CDR3 is CASSTGRASGPKGGRTQHF. For the CDR3, the DNA is TGTGCCAGTAGTACCGGCCGGGCCAGCGGACCGAAGGGGGGCAGGACCCAGCATTTT. Looking up the rest from reference TRBV19 and TRBJ1-5 gives the full variable domain: DGGITQSPKYLFRKEGQNVTLSCEQNLNHDAMYWYRQDPGQGLRLIYYSQIVNDFQKGDIAEGYSVSREKKESFPLTVTSAQKNPTAFYLCASSTGRASGPKGGRTQHFGDGTRLSIL.

This clonotype was counted only a few times. Written as DNA, the CDR3 is TGCGCCAGCAGCTTGGGGGTAAACAATGAGCAGTTCTTC. Translating it yields CASSLGVNNEQFF. The chain joins TRBV5-1 to TRBJ2-1; no clear D. CDR1 is SGHRS, CDR2 YFSETQ, per germline. The CDR3 consists of 13 residues. The V end lost 0 bases, the J end lost 5 bases, and 6 bases lay between the germline ends.

The genes are TRBV30 and TRBJ2-7; D is ambiguous. The CDR3 sequence is 14 residues long. V shed 1 base and J shed 4 bases, with 14 bases lying between them. Germline V gene data show CDR1 as GTSNPN and CDR2 as SVGIG (reference sequence). CDR3 sequence (DNA): TGTGCCTGGAGTGCCCTAACCAGCGTATACGAGCAGTACTTC. Protein product: CAWSALTSVYEQYF.

The chain employs TRBV7-2 and TRBJ1-5; D is undetermined. Germline lookup yields CDR1 SGHTA and CDR2 FQGNSA. The CDR3 spans 15 residues. Deletions cut 4 bases from V and 3 bases from J, with 13 bases between. As DNA, the CDR3 is TGTGCCAGCAGCTCGAGCCGACTGAACAATCAGCCCCAGCATTTT. It translates to CASSSSRLNNQPQHF. The variable domain in full, with the rest retrieved from reference TRBV7-2 and TRBJ1-5, is GAGVSQSPSNKVTEKGKDVELRCDPISGHTALYWYRQSLGQGLEFLIYFQGNSAPDKSGLPSDRFSAERTGGSVSTLTIQRTQQEDSAVYLCASSSSRLNNQPQHFGDGTRLSIL.

J is TRBJ1-4 and V is TRBV2, with TRBD1 matching 9 bases. Germline CDR1 SNHLY, CDR2 FYNNEI. The CDR3 extends over 17 amino acids. The ends lost 8 bases at V and 1 base at J; junction bases unmatched: 11. This chain's CDR3 is CASGRDRVSGTNEKLFF. CDR3 coding DNA: TGTGCCAGCGGCCGGGACAGGGTTTCAGGAACTAATGAAAAACTGTTTTTT.

This chain uses TRBV20-1 with TRBJ2-7, with a possible D match to TRBD1 (6 bases). V lost 2 bases to trimming and J lost 5 bases, with 19 bases between them. Germline V CDR1 and CDR2: DFQATT, SNEGSKA (reference sequence). This CDR3 spans 15 amino acids. This chain's CDR3 is CSARPKQGSFDEQYF. The DNA of the CDR3 is TGCAGTGCTAGACCAAAGCAGGGGAGTTTCGACGAGCAGTACTTC.

As concerns this clonotype: No conserved phenylalanine or tryptophan ends this CDR3, so it is likely a read error. The chain employs TRBV2 and TRBJ1-1; perhaps TRBD1 as D (5 bases). This CDR3 is 15 amino acids long. The germline CDR1 and CDR2 sequences are SNHLY and FYNNEI. The germline V and J ends were trimmed by 7 bases and 0 bases, with 15 bases remaining between them. CDR3 nucleotides: TGTGCCAGCACCCCTCAGGGCCCTATGAACACTGAAGCTTTCCTT. Translated, it gives CASTPQGPMNTEAFL.

CDR3 sequence (DNA): TGTGCCAGCAGTGGGGGGCTTGGGGCCAACGTCCTGACTTTC. Amino acid sequence: CASSGGLGANVLTF. The chain joins TRBV2 to TRBJ2-6, with a tentative D call TRBD1 (6 bases). The CDR3 contains 14 residues. Germline assignment: CDR1 SNHLY and CDR2 FYNNEI. V lost 4 bases to trimming and J lost 3 bases, with 7 bases between them.